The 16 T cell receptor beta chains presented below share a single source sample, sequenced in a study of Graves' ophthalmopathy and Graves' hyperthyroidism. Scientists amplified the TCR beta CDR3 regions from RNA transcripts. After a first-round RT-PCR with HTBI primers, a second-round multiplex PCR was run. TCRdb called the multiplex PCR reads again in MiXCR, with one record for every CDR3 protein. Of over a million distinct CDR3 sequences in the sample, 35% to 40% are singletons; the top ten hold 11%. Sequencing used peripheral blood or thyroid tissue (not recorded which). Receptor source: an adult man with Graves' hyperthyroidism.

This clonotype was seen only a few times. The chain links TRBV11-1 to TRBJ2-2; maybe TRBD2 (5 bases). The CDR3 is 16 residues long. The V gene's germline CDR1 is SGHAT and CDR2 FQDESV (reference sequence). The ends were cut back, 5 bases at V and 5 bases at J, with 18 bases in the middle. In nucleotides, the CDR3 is TGTGCCAGCAGCCCAAACACGCAAACGGGGACCGGGGAGCTGTTTTTT. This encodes CASSPNTQTGTGELFF.

CDR3 in amino acids: CASSSPDFGNQPQHF. The DNA for the CDR3 is TGTGCCAGCAGCTCACCCGACTTTGGCAATCAGCCCCAGCATTTT. The J gene is TRBJ1-5, the V gene TRBV7-9; the D is unclear. V lost 4 bases, J lost 2 bases, and 12 bases lay in between. The CDR3 contains 15 residues. Germline V gene lookup returns CDR1 SEHNR and CDR2 FQNEAQ (reference sequence).

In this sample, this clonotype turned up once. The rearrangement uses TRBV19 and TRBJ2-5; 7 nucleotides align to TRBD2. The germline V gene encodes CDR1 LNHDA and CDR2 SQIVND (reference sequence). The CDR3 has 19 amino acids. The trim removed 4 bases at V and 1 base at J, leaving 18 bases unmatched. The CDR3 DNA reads TGTGCCAGTAGTAAGGGGATCGGGCGGGAGCGTAGTCTCCAAGAGACCCAGTACTTC. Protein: CASSKGIGRERSLQETQYF.

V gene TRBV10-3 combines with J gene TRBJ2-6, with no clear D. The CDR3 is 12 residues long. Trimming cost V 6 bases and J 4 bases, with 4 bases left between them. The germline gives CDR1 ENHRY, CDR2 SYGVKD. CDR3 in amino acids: CAIREGANVLTF. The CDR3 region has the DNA TGTGCCATCAGAGAGGGGGCCAACGTCCTGACTTTC.

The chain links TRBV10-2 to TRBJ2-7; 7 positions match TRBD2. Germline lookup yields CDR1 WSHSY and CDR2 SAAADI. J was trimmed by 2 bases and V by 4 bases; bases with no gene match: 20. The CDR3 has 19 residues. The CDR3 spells CASSAMSSQDGLVPYEQYF. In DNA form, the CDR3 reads TGCGCCAGCAGTGCCATGAGCAGCCAAGACGGACTAGTTCCCTACGAGCAGTACTTC.

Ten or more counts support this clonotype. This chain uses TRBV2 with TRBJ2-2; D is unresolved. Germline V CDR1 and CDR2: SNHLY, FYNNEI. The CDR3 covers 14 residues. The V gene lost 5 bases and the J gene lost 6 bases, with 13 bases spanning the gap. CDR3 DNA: TGTGCCAGCAGTCTAAGGGTTATCTCCGGGGAGCTGTTTTTT. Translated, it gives CASSLRVISGELFF. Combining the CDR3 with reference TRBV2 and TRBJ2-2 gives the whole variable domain EPEVTQTPSHQVTQMGQEVILRCVPISNHLYFYWYRQILGQKVEFLVSFYNNEISEKSEIFDDQFSVERPDGSNFTLKIRSTKLEDSAMYFCASSLRVISGELFFGEGSRLTVL.

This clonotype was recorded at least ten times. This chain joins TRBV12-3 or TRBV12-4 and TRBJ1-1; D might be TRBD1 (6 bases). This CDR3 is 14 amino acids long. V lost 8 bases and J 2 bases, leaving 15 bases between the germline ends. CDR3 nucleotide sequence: TGTGCCAGCCGAGTCAGGGGAGGCAACACTGAAGCTTTCTTT. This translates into CASRVRGGNTEAFF.

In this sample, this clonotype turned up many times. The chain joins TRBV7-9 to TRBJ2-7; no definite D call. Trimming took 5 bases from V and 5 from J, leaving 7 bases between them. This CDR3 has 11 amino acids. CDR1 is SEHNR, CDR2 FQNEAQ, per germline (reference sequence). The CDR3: CASSGSNEQYF. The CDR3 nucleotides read TGTGCCAGCAGCGGAAGCAACGAGCAGTACTTC.

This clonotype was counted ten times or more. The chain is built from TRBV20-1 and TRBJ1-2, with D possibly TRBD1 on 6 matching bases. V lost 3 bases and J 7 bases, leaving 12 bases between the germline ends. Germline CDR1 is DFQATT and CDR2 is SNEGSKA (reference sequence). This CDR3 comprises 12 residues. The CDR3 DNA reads TGCAGTGCTAGGAAGGGGGTCCTTGGCTACACCTTC. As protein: CSARKGVLGYTF.

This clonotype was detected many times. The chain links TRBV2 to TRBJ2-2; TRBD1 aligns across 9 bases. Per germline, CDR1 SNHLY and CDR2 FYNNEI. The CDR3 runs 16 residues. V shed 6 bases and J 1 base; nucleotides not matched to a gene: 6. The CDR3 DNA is TGTGCCAGCAGGTCCGGGACAGGGCAGAACACCGGGGAGCTGTTTTTT. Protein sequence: CASRSGTGQNTGELFF.

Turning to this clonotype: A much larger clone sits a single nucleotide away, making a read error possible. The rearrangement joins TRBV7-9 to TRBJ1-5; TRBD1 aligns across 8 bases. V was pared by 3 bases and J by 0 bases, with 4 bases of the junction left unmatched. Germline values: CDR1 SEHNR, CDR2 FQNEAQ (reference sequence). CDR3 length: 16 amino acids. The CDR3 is CASSFGQGYSNQPQHF. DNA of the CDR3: TGTGCCAGCAGCTTCGGACAGGGCTATAGCAATCAGCCCCAGCATTTT.

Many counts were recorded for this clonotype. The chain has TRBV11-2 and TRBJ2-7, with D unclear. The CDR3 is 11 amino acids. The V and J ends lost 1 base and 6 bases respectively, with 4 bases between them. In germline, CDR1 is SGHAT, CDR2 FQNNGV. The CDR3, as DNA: TGTGCCAGCAGCTTAGGCCCCGAGCAGTACTTC. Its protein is CASSLGPEQYF. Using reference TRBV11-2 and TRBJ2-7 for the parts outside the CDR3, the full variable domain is EAGVAQSPRYKIIEKRQSVAFWCNPISGHATLYWYQQILGQGPKLLIQFQNNGVVDDSQLPKDRFSAERLKGVDSTLKIQPAKLEDSAVYLCASSLGPEQYFGPGTRLTVT.

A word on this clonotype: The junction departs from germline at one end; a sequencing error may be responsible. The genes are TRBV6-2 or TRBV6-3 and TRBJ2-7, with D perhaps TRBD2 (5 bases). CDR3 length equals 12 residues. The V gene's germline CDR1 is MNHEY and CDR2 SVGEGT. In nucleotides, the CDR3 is TGTGTCAGCAAAACCGGGAAATACGAGCAGTACTTC. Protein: CVSKTGKYEQYF.

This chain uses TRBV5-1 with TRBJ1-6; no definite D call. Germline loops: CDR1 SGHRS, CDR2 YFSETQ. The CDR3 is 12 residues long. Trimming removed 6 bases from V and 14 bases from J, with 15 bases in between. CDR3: CASTHGELALHF. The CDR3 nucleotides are TGCGCCAGCACCCATGGAGAGCTCGCCCTCCACTTT.

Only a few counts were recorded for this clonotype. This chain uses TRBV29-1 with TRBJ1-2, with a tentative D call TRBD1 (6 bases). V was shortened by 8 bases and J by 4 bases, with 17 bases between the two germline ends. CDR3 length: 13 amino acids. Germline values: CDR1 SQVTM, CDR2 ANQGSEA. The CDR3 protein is CSLARGGAYGYTF. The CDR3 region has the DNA TGCAGCTTAGCGAGGGGGGGCGCCTATGGCTACACCTTC.

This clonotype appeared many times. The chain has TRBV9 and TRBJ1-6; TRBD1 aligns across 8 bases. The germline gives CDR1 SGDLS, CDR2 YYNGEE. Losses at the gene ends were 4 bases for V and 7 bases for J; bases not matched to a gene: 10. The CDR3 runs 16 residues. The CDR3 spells CASSNTGGRTNSPLHF. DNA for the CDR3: TGTGCCAGCAGCAATACAGGGGGACGAACAAATTCACCCCTCCACTTT.